The 21 T cell receptor beta chains below all came from one sample that was sequenced in a study of response to subunit inactivated influenza vaccine. One entry per CDR3 protein, called by TCRdb with MiXCR from the RT-PCR reads. The sample has approximately 700,000 distinct CDR3 sequences; roughly 14% are singletons. This specimen consisted of PBMCs from blood, obtained roughly 15 days before vaccination. These receptors came from a man aged 45-65 years who received an inactivated influenza vaccine.

The chain couples TRBV12-3 or TRBV12-4 to TRBJ2-2; D gene uncertain. CDR3 length: 18 residues. The ends were cut back, 3 bases at V and 1 base at J, with 18 bases in the middle. CDR3 amino acids: CASSFRVQPAKNTGELFF. CDR3 nucleotides: TGTGCCAGCAGTTTTCGGGTACAGCCAGCAAAGAACACCGGGGAGCTGTTTTTT.

This chain connects TRBV20-1 to TRBJ1-1, with D perhaps TRBD1 (6 bases). The CDR3 is made up of 13 amino acids. CDR1 DFQATT and CDR2 SNEGSKA come from the germline V gene (reference sequence). Trimming shortened V by 3 bases and J by 5 bases, and 13 bases separated the two germline ends. The DNA for the CDR3 is TGCAGTGCTAGGAACGGACAGTATACTGAAGCTTTCTTT. Translating it yields CSARNGQYTEAFF.

This chain joins TRBV20-1 and TRBJ2-5; 7 bases are shared with TRBD2. This CDR3 has 16 residues. J was trimmed by 2 bases and V by 1 base; bases with no gene match: 10. Looked up from germline, CDR1 is DFQATT and CDR2 is SNEGSKA (reference sequence). The CDR3 DNA sequence: TGCAGTGCTAGAGGTGGCGGGGGAAGCCGTCAAGAGACCCAGTACTTC. It encodes CSARGGGGSRQETQYF.

This clonotype occurred a few times. This chain uses TRBV3-1 with TRBJ2-5; 7 bases are a match to TRBD2. V shed 0 bases and J 5 bases; nucleotides not matched to a gene: 12. This CDR3 is built from 17 residues. Germline loops: CDR1 LGHDT, CDR2 YNNKEL (reference sequence). The CDR3 region is CASSQDSPSGVDETQYF. CDR3 coding DNA: TGTGCCAGCAGCCAAGACTCTCCTAGCGGTGTCGACGAGACCCAGTACTTC.

As DNA, the CDR3 is TGCGCCAGCAGCCAAGTTGCCGCGGGTGTCCGGGTGTCCTACAATGAGCAGTTCTTC. Its protein product is CASSQVAAGVRVSYNEQFF. This sequence joins TRBV4-3 and TRBJ2-1; tentative D call: TRBD2 (5 bases). The CDR3 runs to 19 residues. Trimming took 1 base from V and 1 from J, leaving 20 bases between them. Germline lookup yields CDR1 LGHNA and CDR2 YSLEER.

This clonotype was detected many times. The chain couples TRBV12-3 or TRBV12-4 to TRBJ2-7; possibly TRBD2 for D (5 bases). CDR3 length: 15 amino acids. V lost 5 bases and J 2 bases, leaving 16 bases between the germline ends. CDR3 sequence reads: CASSPREGPTYEQYF. The CDR3 DNA reads as TGTGCCAGCAGTCCCCGGGAAGGTCCTACCTACGAGCAGTACTTC.

The rearrangement joins TRBV12-2 to TRBJ2-1; whether TRBD2, the table's D call, matches the DNA was not checked. TRBV12-2 is labeled a pseudogene. CDR3 length: 18 amino acids. The CDR3 region is CASRPVVSKLDSYNEQFF. The CDR3 nucleotides read TGTGCAAGTCGCCCAGTGGTTTCAAAGCTAGACTCCTACAATGAGCAGTTCTTC.

The genes are TRBV7-9 and TRBJ1-2; D gene unclear. With 5 bases removed from V and 3 bases from J, the gap between germline ends came to 10 bases. CDR3 size: 13 residues. Germline V CDR1 and CDR2: SEHNR, FQNEAQ (reference sequence). The CDR3 region has the DNA TGTGCCAGCAGCCATTATGGGGACTATGGCTACACCTTC. Encoded protein: CASSHYGDYGYTF.

In this sample, this clonotype turned up many times. The chain couples TRBV12-3 or TRBV12-4 to TRBJ2-3; D remains ambiguous. Deletions cut 1 base from V and 2 bases from J, with 7 bases between. This CDR3 is built from 14 residues. The CDR3 reads CASSLVPNTDTQYF. The CDR3 nucleotides are TGTGCCAGCAGTTTAGTGCCGAACACAGATACGCAGTATTTT.

This chain connects TRBV7-8 to TRBJ2-1; D call uncertain. Germline V gives CDR1 SGHVS, CDR2 FQNEAQ. V lost 1 base, J lost 2 bases, and 9 bases lay in between. This CDR3 has 15 residues. The CDR3 DNA sequence: TGTGCCAGCAGCTTAGAGATGGGGACCTACAATGAGCAGTTCTTC. Encoded protein: CASSLEMGTYNEQFF. The full variable domain, in which reference TRBV7-8 and TRBJ2-1 provide the parts outside the CDR3, is GAGVSQSPRYKVAKRGQDVALRCDPISGHVSLFWYQQALGQGPEFLTYFQNEAQLDKSGLPSDRFFAERPEGSVSTLKIQRTQQEDSAVYLCASSLEMGTYNEQFFGPGTRLTVL.

This clonotype has more than one count but fewer than ten. V and J are TRBV10-3 and TRBJ2-6; either TRBD1 or TRBD2 may fit D (5 bases each). V lost 6 bases, J lost 0 bases, and 18 bases lay in between. The germline CDR1 and CDR2 sequences are ENHRY and SYGVKD. The CDR3 sequence is 18 residues long. The CDR3 DNA follows: TGTGCCATCAGAGTACCGGGACCGAATTTCTCTGGGGCCAACGTCCTGACTTTC. This translates into CAIRVPGPNFSGANVLTF.

The rearrangement uses TRBV6-4 and TRBJ1-6, with a tentative D call TRBD1 (6 bases). This CDR3 region has 15 residues. Trimming shortened V by 6 bases and J by 7 bases, and 16 bases separated the two germline ends. From germline, CDR1 is MRHNA and CDR2 SNTAGT. The CDR3 DNA is TGTGCCAGCAGGGCCCAGGGGCTGGGGAATTCACCCCTCCACTTT. Residues: CASRAQGLGNSPLHF.

About this clonotype itself: This may come from a read error, since a much larger clone is one base off. This rearrangement joins TRBV28 to TRBJ1-2; a possible D gene is TRBD1 (5 bases). The CDR3 covers 14 residues. Germline lookup yields CDR1 MDHEN and CDR2 SYDVKM. In nucleotides, the CDR3 is TGTGTCAGCAGTTTATTACAAAGGGGCGGTGGCTACACCTTC. Its translation: CVSSLLQRGGGYTF.

CDR3 sequence: CASSIQGAWYNEQFF. The CDR3 DNA sequence: TGTGCCAGTAGTATCCAGGGGGCTTGGTACAATGAGCAGTTCTTC. The V gene is TRBV19, the J gene TRBJ2-1; 8 bases agree with TRBD1. V shed 3 bases and J 4 bases; nucleotides not matched to a gene: 5. This CDR3 region has 15 residues. Germline V gives CDR1 LNHDA, CDR2 SQIVND (reference sequence).

This clonotype came up a few times. This chain uses TRBV20-1 with TRBJ1-4; 7 bases line up with TRBD1. After removal of 1 base from V and 7 bases from J, the junction contained 6 bases not matched to a gene. Looked up from germline, CDR1 is DFQATT and CDR2 is SNEGSKA (reference sequence). This CDR3 spans 14 amino acids. The CDR3 coding sequence is TGCAGTGCTAGAGTGGGGACAGAGCCTGAAAAACTGTTTTTT. This encodes CSARVGTEPEKLFF.

The chain couples TRBV9 to TRBJ2-3, with D perhaps TRBD1 or TRBD2 (5 bases each). Germline loops: CDR1 SGDLS, CDR2 YYNGEE. V was cut by 3 bases and J by 0 bases, with 14 bases left in between. The CDR3 spans 16 residues. The CDR3 DNA sequence: TGTGCCAGCAGCGCCCGCCCAGGGAGTAGCACAGATACGCAGTATTTT. This encodes CASSARPGSSTDTQYF.

The chain employs TRBV27 and TRBJ2-6, with D maybe TRBD1 (6 bases). This CDR3 spans 16 amino acids. The V and J ends lost 2 bases and 2 bases respectively, with 10 bases between them. Germline values: CDR1 MNHEY, CDR2 SMNVEV (reference sequence). The CDR3: CASSLRGGPGANVLTF. CDR3 sequence (DNA): TGTGCCAGCAGTTTAAGAGGGGGTCCTGGGGCCAACGTCCTGACTTTC.

The genes are TRBV7-9 and TRBJ1-2, with a tentative D call TRBD1 (6 bases). The CDR3 extends over 16 amino acids. The V end was cut by 1 base, the J end by 6 bases, with 18 bases between. In germline, CDR1 is SEHNR, CDR2 FQNEAQ (reference sequence). CDR3 region: CASSLGTQGLRDGYTF. The DNA for the CDR3 is TGTGCCAGCAGCTTAGGGACACAGGGTTTGCGAGATGGCTACACCTTC.

This clonotype showed up just a few times. CDR3 loop: CASSLDYYRGVDTQYF. The CDR3 bases are TGCGCCAGCAGCTTGGATTATTACAGGGGAGTAGATACGCAGTATTTT. The J gene is TRBJ2-3, the V gene TRBV5-1; 7 nucleotides align to TRBD1. This CDR3 has 16 residues. Unmatched junction bases numbered 9, after V lost 0 bases and J lost 5 bases. CDR1 SGHRS and CDR2 YFSETQ come from the germline V gene.

This clonotype was detected a few times. The chain carries TRBV4-1 and TRBJ1-2; the D is unclear. Trimming stripped 3 bases from V and 4 bases from J, with 9 bases between. The CDR3 is 13 amino acids. CDR1 and CDR2 (germline): MGHRA, YSYEKL. CDR3 nucleotide sequence: TGCGCCAGCAGCCAGACGAACGGCTATGGCTACACCTTC. Residues: CASSQTNGYGYTF.

The chain is built from TRBV24-1 and TRBJ2-3; the match to TRBD2 covers 9 bases. Looked up from germline, CDR1 is KGHDR and CDR2 is SFDVKD. The length of the CDR3 is 18 residues. The V segment lost 0 bases and the J segment 1 base; nucleotides outside the gene matches: 7. The CDR3 DNA reads as TGTGCCACCAGTGATTTGGCCGATAGCGGGGGCCGCACAGATACGCAGTATTTT. Protein product: CATSDLADSGGRTDTQYF.